This T cell receptor beta chain was documented in a study of molecular identifiers for immune sequencing clone quantification. In TCRdb, the PCR reads were re-called with MiXCR into one record per CDR3 protein. The sample consists of approximately 670,000 distinct CDR3 sequences, roughly 21% of them appearing once. Between the trimmed V and J ends, which lost 1 base and 1 base, there was a span of 6 bases. Per the germline V gene, CDR1 is SGHTS and CDR2 is YDEGEE. The CDR3 is 13 residues long. The sequence came from a human donor in good health. Some libraries in this study had Jurkat cell RNA spiked in. The chain joins TRBV5-8 to TRBJ2-7; D is uncertain. The sample was naive CD8+ T cells from blood, with Jurkat cell RNA spiked in. This sample's subset: FACS-sorted CD8+CD4-CCR7+CD45RA+ naive T cells. For the CDR3, the DNA is TGTGCCAGCAGCTTGTACATTTCCTACGAGCAGTACTTC. It codes for CASSLYISYEQYF.